The next 9 T cell receptor beta chains were all read from a single sample in a study of blood T cells in healthy people across ages. The use of a sample-barcoded 5' primer and a J-beta primer mix characterized a second PCR of roughly 6 to 11 cycles. TCRdb fed the 5' RACE reads into MiXCR, producing one record per CDR3 protein. This sample has about 1.6 million distinct CDR3 sequences, with approximately 32% found just once. The specimen was blood. The origin of the receptors is a woman in her twenties or thirties in good health.

This clonotype was seen only a few times. This rearrangement joins TRBV20-1 to TRBJ1-2, with D uncertain. Trimming removed 4 bases at V and 2 bases at J, with 11 bases between. Looked up from germline, CDR1 is DFQATT and CDR2 is SNEGSKA (reference sequence). This CDR3 is built from 13 residues. CDR3 protein: CSAKTHQNYGYTF. The CDR3 DNA sequence: TGCAGTGCTAAGACACACCAGAACTATGGCTACACCTTC.

This clonotype showed up just a few times. The chain links TRBV6-1 to TRBJ2-1; D is undetermined. This CDR3 has 11 residues. Germline-derived CDR1 and CDR2 are MNHNS and SASEGT. The V end was cut by 4 bases, the J end by 9 bases, with 7 bases between. DNA for the CDR3: TGTGCCAGCAGTGCGAGTATTGAGCAGTTCTTC. This gives the protein CASSASIEQFF.

This clonotype was seen many times. The chain employs TRBV27 and TRBJ2-7; D gene unclear. V lost 5 bases and J lost 2, with 10 bases in between. The CDR3 runs 13 residues. Germline V CDR1 and CDR2: MNHEY, SMNVEV (reference sequence). The CDR3 coding sequence is TGTGCCAGCAGTCCGGGCGTACCCTACGAGCAGTACTTC. Translation gives CASSPGVPYEQYF.

V gene TRBV29-1 combines with J gene TRBJ2-7, with a weak D call TRBD1 (6 bases). This CDR3 region has 11 residues. With 5 bases removed from V and 6 bases from J, the gap between germline ends came to 11 bases. Per the germline V gene, CDR1 is SQVTM and CDR2 is ANQGSEA. For the CDR3, the DNA is TGCAGCGTTATAGGCAGGGGCGAGCAGTACTTC. It encodes CSVIGRGEQYF.

The chain is built from TRBV5-5 and TRBJ2-7, with D possibly matching TRBD2 (5 bases). The CDR3 totals 15 residues. V shed 2 bases and J shed 2 bases, with 14 bases lying between them. Germline V gene sequence: CDR1 SGHKS, CDR2 YYEKEE (reference sequence). The CDR3 region is CASSLLRAAPYEQYF. The CDR3 DNA sequence: TGTGCCAGCAGCTTATTGAGGGCGGCTCCCTACGAGCAGTACTTC.

The chain is built from TRBV30 and TRBJ1-5; D ambiguous. The CDR3 has 14 residues. Trimming stripped 1 base from V and 0 bases from J, with 7 bases between. CDR1 and CDR2 (germline): GTSNPN, SVGIG (reference sequence). The CDR3 nucleotides read TGTGCCTGGAGTGGAGAGTATAGCAATCAGCCCCAGCATTTT. Translated: CAWSGEYSNQPQHF.

The rearrangement joins TRBV12-3 or TRBV12-4 to TRBJ2-1, with no clear D. V lost 8 bases to trimming and J lost 0 bases, with 11 bases between them. This CDR3 comprises 14 residues. As DNA, the CDR3 is TGTGCCAGCCAGCTAACCAGCTCCTACAATGAGCAGTTCTTC. Translated, it gives CASQLTSSYNEQFF.

A few counts support this clonotype. The J gene is TRBJ1-2, the V gene TRBV5-8, with 7 bases identical to TRBD1. Germline V gene data show CDR1 as SGHTS and CDR2 as YDEGEE. The CDR3 has 15 residues. V lost 4 bases, J lost 4 bases, and 10 bases stayed unmatched. The CDR3 sequence is CASSSGTAPSYGYTF. The CDR3 DNA is TGTGCCAGCAGCAGTGGGACAGCGCCTAGCTATGGCTACACCTTC.

This clonotype was recorded a few times. V usage is TRBV4-1 and J usage is TRBJ2-1, with TRBD2 matching 7 bases. V was pared by 0 bases and J by 9 bases, with 14 bases of the junction left unmatched. The CDR3 spans 17 residues. Germline-derived CDR1 and CDR2 are MGHRA and YSYEKL. DNA for the CDR3: TGCGCCAGCAGCCAAGATCTGAGCCTAGCGGACCCCAGTGAGCAGTTCTTC. Translating gives CASSQDLSLADPSEQFF.